This T cell receptor (beta chain) is drawn from a study of T cell responses to AZD1222 COVID-19 vaccine (dated by TCRdb to the early 2020s). Broadly, across the study: A total of under 250 trial participants underwent TCR sequencing, of whom some 200 had received two doses of AZD1222 and around 26 had received two doses of the MenACWY control vaccine. Trial participants were enrolled into age subgroups of 18-55, 56-69 and 70-plus years, which contained approximately 150, 28 and 58 TCR-sequenced participants, respectively. What the authors observed across the whole study: Epitopes outside the regions mutated in the B.1.351 and B.1.1.7 variants were reportedly recognized by nearly half of the unique spike-specific TCRs. Only five or six AZD1222 recipients were SARS-CoV-2 seropositive at baseline, limiting conclusions about previously exposed vaccinees. The vaccine-associated CD4 TCRs covered the entire spike protein, and the dominant responses fell in regions 160-218 and 743-854. Participants were mostly white British, with more females than males. The authors suggested clonal diversity may have been underestimated. No day 14 peak-response samples were available, so repertoires were characterized only after the peak T cell response. In the small 56-69-year group, the increase in depth fell short of significance, most likely because of low power. Spike-specific TCR breadth and depth rose significantly after two AZD1222 doses compared with day 0 and with MenACWY recipients.

A note on this clone: Its specific antigen is unknown. No qualities accompany the bases; no much larger clone lies one base away.

This specimen's time point label, per the study, means: about 28 days (+/-7) after the second vaccine dose. AZD1222 recipients given second doses at about 4 weeks or at about 12 weeks were pooled, since spike-specific TCR depth and breadth were not found to differ between the two schedules. Vaccinee samples came from UK trials COV001 and COV002, including a single-blind randomized controlled phase 2/3 trial of AZD1222 (ChAdOx1 nCoV-19) in healthy adults. For TCRbeta chain sequencing, PBMC samples from trial participants were taken at day 0 and at day 28 after the second dose. The cysteine opens and the phenylalanine closes a CDR3 of 15 amino acids. CDR3 DNA only is kept here, 45 bases in frame from base 1. CDR1 is given as SGHVS and CDR2 as FNYEAQ, both from the germline V gene. Compared with germline, V lacks 5 bases and J lacks 3 bases; bases without a gene match: 3. The CDR3 regions of human TCRbeta chains were subjected to immunosequencing. The original methods were these. TCRs in the repertoires were compared against a reference library of SARS-CoV-2-specific TCRs that had been generated with the MIRA antigen-specificity platform. Breadth meant the fraction of unique TCRs that were SARS-CoV-2-associated, whereas depth meant the fraction of total T cells that were SARS-CoV-2-associated. Using the MIRA data, each spike-specific TCR was mapped to the spike region that the TCR reacts to and placed in a CD4 or CD8 class. Log10-transformed breadth and depth values were compared by one-way ANOVA with Sidak's multiple comparisons tests. The immuneACCESS repertoire file appears here via TCRdb, limited to in-frame rearrangements. These files lack a portion of the clones; in checked studies, under half of the deficit traces to unresolved V genes, and the cause of the others is not known. The D gene and trimming were derived from the DNA, and the V and J assignments and clone size from that table. This sample lists about 120,000 clones; about 86% were detected once. Of the sample, over 2.5% is held by the ten largest clones.

Here the sequenced sample was peripheral blood, taken 28 days after the second AZD1222 dose. The origin of this receptor is an adult who received the AZD1222 COVID-19 vaccine. The chain is made from TRBV7-6 and TRBJ1-6, with 8 central nucleotides matching TRBD1. DNA sequence: TGTGCCAGCAGCCCGGGGACAGGCTATAATTCACCCCTCCACTTT. The translation is CASSPGTGYNSPLHF.